This TCR beta chain appears in the sequencing data of a study of T-cell memory formation after mild COVID-19. TCRdb ran MiXCR on the 5' RACE reads and lists one entry per CDR3 protein. This table holds roughly 120,000 distinct CDR3 sequences, roughly 15% found once. This clonotype has just a few counts. With 3 bases removed from V and 4 bases from J, the gap between germline ends came to 15 bases. This CDR3 comprises 15 residues. The germline V gene has CDR1 SGHNT and CDR2 YYREEE (reference sequence). The specimen was PBMCs or a T cell subset sorted from them (not recorded which). The V call is TRBV5-4, the J call TRBJ2-3; D not certain. This receptor was identified in an adult woman who had mild COVID-19 (a few samples of this study predate the infection). Cell type and time point are not known. CDR3 amino acids: CASSYSLGPPDTQYF. In DNA form, the CDR3 reads TGTGCCAGCAGCTACTCTTTGGGTCCCCCAGATACGCAGTATTTT.